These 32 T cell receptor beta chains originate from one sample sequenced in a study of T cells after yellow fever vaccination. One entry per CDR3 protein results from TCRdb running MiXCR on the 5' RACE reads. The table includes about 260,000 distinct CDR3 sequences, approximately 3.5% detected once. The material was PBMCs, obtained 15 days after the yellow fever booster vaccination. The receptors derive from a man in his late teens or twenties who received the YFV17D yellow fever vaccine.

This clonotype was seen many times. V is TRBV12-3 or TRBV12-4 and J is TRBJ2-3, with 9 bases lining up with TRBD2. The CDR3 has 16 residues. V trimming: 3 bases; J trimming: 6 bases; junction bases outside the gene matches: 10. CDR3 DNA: TGTGCCAGCAGTTTCGGCGGGGGGGCCGATAGGGATACGCAGTATTTT. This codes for CASSFGGGADRDTQYF.

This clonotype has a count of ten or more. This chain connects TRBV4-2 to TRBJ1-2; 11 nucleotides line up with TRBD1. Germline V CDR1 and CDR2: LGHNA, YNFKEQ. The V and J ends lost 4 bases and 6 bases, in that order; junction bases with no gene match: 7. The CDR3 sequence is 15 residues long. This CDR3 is CASSRNPGQGDGYTF. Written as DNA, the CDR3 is TGTGCCAGCAGCCGCAATCCGGGACAGGGGGATGGCTACACCTTC.

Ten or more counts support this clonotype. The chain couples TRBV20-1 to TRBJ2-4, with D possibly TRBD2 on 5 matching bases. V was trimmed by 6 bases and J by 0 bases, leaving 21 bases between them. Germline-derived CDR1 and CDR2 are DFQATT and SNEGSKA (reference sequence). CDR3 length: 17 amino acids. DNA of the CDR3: TGCAGTGCAGCGGCGCATACCAACCTACTAGCCAAAAACATTCAGTACTTC. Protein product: CSAAAHTNLLAKNIQYF.

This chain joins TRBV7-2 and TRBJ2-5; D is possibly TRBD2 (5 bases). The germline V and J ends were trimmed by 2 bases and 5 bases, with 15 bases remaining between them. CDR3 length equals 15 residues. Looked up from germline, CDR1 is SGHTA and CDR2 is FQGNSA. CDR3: CASSLPSLGGETQYF. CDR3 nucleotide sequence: TGTGCCAGCAGCTTACCGTCCCTAGGAGGCGAGACCCAGTACTTC.

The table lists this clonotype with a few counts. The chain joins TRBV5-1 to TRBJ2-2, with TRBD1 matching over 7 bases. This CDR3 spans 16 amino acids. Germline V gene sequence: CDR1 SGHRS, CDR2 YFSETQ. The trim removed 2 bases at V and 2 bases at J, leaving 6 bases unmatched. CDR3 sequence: CASSFITGANTGELFF. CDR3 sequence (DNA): TGCGCCAGCAGCTTCATTACAGGGGCAAACACCGGGGAGCTGTTTTTT.

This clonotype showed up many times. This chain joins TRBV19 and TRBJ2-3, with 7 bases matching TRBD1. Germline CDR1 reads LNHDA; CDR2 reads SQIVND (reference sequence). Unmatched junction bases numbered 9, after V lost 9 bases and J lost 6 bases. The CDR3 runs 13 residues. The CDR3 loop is CASPTGRRDTQYF. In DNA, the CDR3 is TGTGCCAGCCCGACAGGGCGTCGGGATACGCAGTATTTT.

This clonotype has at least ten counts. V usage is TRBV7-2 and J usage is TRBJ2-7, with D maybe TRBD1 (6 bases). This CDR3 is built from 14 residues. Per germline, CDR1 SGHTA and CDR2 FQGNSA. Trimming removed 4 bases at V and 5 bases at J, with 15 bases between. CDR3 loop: CASSYDIQGHEQYF. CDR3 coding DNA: TGTGCCAGCAGCTATGACATACAGGGCCACGAGCAGTACTTC.

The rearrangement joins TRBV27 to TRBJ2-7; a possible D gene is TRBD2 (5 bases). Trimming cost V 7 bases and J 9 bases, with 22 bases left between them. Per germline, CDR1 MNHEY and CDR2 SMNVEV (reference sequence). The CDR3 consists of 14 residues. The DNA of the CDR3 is TGTGCCAGCACCACCGGCGGAGGCCTACGACGGCAGTACTTC. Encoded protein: CASTTGGGLRRQYF.

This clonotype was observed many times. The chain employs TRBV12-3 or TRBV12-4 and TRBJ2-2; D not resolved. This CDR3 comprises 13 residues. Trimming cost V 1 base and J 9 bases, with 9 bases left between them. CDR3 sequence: CASSLGIARELFF. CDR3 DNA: TGTGCCAGCAGTTTAGGAATTGCCCGGGAGCTGTTTTTT.

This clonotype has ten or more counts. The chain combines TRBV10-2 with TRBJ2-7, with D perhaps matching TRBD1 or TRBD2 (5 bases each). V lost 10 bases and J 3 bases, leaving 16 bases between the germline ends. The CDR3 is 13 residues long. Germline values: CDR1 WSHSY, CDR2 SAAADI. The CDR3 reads CATKPQEDYEQYF. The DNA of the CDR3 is TGCGCCACCAAACCACAGGAGGACTACGAGCAGTACTTC.

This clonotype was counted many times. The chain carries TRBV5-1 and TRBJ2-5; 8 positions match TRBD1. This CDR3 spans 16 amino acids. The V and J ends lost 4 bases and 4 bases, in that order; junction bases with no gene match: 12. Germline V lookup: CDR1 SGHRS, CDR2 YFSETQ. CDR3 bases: TGCGCCAGCAGCACCGGGACAGGCCCTCGGGGAGAGACCCAGTACTTC. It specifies CASSTGTGPRGETQYF.

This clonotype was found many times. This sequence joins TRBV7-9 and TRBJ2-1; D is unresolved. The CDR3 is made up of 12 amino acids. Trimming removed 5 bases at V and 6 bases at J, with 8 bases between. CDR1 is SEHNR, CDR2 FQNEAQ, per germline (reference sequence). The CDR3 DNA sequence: TGTGCCAGCAGCCTTAACAGCAATGAGCAGTTCTTC. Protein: CASSLNSNEQFF. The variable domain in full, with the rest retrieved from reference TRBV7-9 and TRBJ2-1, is DTGVSQNPRHKITKRGQNVTFRCDPISEHNRLYWYRQTLGQGPEFLTYFQNEAQLEKSRLLSDRFSAERPKGSFSTLEIQRTEQGDSAMYLCASSLNSNEQFFGPGTRLTVL.

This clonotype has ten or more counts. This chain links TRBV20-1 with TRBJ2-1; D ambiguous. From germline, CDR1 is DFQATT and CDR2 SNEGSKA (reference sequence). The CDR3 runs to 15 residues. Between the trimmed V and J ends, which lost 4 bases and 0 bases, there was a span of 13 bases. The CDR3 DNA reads TGCAGTGCTACTGAGGCGGCTACCTCCTACAATGAGCAGTTCTTC. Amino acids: CSATEAATSYNEQFF.

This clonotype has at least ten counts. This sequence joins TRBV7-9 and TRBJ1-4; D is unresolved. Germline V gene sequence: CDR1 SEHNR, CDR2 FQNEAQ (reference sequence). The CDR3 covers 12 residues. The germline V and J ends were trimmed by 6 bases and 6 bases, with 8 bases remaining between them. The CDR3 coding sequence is TGTGCCAGCAGTTCCCTCGATGAAAAACTGTTTTTT. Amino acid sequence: CASSSLDEKLFF.

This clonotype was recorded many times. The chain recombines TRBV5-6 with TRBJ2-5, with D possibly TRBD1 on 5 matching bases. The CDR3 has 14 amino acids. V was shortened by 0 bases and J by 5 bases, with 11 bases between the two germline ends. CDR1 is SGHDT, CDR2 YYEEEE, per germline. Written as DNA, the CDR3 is TGTGCCAGCAGCTTGGTTCAGGGTAGCGAGACCCAGTACTTC. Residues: CASSLVQGSETQYF.

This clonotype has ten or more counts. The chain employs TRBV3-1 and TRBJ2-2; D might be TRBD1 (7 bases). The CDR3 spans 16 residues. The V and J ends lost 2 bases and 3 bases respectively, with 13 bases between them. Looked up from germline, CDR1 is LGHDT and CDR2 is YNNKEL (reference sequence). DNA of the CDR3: TGTGCCAGCAGCCAATGGAGGGGGCTGGACACCGGGGAGCTGTTTTTT. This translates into CASSQWRGLDTGELFF.

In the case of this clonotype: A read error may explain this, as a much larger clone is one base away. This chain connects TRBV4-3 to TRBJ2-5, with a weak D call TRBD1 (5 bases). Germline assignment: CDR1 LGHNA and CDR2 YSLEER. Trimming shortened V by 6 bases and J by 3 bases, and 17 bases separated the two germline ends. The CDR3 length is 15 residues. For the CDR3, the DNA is TGCGCCAGCAGACGAGGCATTGGGGCGGAAGAGACCCAGTACTTC. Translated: CASRRGIGAEETQYF.

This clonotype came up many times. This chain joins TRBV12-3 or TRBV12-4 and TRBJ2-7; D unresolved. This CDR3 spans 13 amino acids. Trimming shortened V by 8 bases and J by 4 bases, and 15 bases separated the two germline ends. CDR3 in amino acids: CASGSDDLYEQYF. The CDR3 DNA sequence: TGTGCCAGCGGCAGCGATGATCTATACGAGCAGTACTTC.

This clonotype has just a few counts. The CDR3 is CASSPLMTGTNYGYTF. The CDR3 region has the DNA TGTGCCAGCAGTCCTCTGATGACAGGGACTAACTATGGCTACACCTTC. The chain is built from TRBV12-3 or TRBV12-4 and TRBJ1-2; 7 nucleotides match TRBD1. CDR3 size: 16 residues. The V segment lost 5 bases and the J segment 0 bases; nucleotides outside the gene matches: 9.

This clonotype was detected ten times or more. The CDR3 coding sequence is TGCAGTGCTCAAAATCGGGGGCGTCACGGGGAGCTGTTTTTT. It encodes CSAQNRGRHGELFF. The rearrangement links TRBV20-1 to TRBJ2-2; perhaps D is TRBD1 or TRBD2 (6 bases each). V gave up 5 bases and J gave up 7 bases, with 17 bases separating them. The CDR3 sequence is 14 residues long. Germline V gene sequence: CDR1 DFQATT, CDR2 SNEGSKA (reference sequence).

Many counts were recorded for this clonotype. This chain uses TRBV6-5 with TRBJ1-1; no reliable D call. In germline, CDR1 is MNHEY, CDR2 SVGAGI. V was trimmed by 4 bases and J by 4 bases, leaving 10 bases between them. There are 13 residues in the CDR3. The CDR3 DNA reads TGTGCCAGCAGTTTAGGGATCGGCACTGAAGCTTTCTTT. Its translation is CASSLGIGTEAFF.

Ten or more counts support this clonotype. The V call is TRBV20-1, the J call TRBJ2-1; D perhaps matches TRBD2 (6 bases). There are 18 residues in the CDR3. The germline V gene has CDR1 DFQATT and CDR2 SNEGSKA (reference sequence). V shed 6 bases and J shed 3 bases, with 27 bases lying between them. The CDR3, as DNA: TGCAGTGCCCACTATGTGCCCCGCCGGGACTGGGGCTACAATGAGCAGTTCTTC. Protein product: CSAHYVPRRDWGYNEQFF.

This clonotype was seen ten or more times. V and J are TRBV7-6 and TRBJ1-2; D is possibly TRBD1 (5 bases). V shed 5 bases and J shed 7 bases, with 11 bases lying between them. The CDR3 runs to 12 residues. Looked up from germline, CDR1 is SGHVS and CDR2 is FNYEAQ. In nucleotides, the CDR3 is TGTGCCAGCAGCCCAGGGATCGGTGGCTACACCTTC. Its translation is CASSPGIGGYTF.

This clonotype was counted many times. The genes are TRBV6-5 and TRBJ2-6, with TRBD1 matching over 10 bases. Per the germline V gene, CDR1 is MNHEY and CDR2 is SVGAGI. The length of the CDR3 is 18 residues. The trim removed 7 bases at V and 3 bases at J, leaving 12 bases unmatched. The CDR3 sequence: CASKKPGQGMFGANVLTF. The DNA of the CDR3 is TGTGCCAGCAAGAAGCCGGGACAGGGGATGTTTGGGGCCAACGTCCTGACTTTC.

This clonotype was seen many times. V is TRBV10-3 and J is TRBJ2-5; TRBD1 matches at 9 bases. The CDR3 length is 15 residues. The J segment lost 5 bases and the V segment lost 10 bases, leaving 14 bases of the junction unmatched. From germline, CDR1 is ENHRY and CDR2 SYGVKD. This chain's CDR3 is CASTSGTGIAETQYF. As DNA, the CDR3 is TGTGCCAGCACATCCGGGACAGGGATCGCGGAGACCCAGTACTTC.

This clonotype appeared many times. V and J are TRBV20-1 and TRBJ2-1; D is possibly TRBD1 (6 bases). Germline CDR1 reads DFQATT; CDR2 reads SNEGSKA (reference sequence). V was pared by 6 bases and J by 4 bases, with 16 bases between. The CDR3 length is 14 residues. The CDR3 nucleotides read TGCAGTGCCCCTGGACAGATTGAATACAATGAGCAGTTCTTC. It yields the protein CSAPGQIEYNEQFF.

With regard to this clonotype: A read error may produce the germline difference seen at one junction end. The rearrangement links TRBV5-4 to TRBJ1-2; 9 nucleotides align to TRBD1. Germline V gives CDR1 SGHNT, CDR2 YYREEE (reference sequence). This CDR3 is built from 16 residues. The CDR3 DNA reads TGTGCCAGCAGCTTTGATGGGACAGGGCGTAAGTATGGCTACACGTTC. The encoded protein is CASSFDGTGRKYGYTF.

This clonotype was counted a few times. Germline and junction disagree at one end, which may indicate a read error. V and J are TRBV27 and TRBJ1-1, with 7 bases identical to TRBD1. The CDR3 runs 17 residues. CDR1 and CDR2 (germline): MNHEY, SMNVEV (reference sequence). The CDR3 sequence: CASSLWGTDRGGTEAFF. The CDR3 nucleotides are TGTGCCAGCAGCTTATGGGGGACAGATAGAGGAGGCACTGAAGCTTTCTTT.

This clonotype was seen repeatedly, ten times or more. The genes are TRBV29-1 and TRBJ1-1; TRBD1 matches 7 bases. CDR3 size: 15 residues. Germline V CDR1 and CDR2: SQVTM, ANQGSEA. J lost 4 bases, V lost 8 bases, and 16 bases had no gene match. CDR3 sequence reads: CSTKSRQGGGTEAFF. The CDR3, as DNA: TGCAGCACAAAATCCCGACAGGGAGGAGGCACTGAAGCTTTCTTT.

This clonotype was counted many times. The CDR3 nucleotides read TGTGCCAGCAGCTCCCCCCTGGGGGGACAGGGTGGGGAGACCCAGTACTTC. It is translated as CASSSPLGGQGGETQYF. The gene calls are TRBV28 and TRBJ2-5; 9 positions match TRBD1. This CDR3 is built from 17 residues. V shed 6 bases and J 5 bases; nucleotides not matched to a gene: 16. Germline CDR1 MDHEN, CDR2 SYDVKM. Full variable domain (rest looked up from reference TRBV28 and TRBJ2-5): DVKVTQSSRYLVKRTGEKVFLECVQDMDHENMFWYRQDPGLGLRLIYFSYDVKMKEKGDIPEGYSVSREKKERFSLILESASTNQTSMYLCASSSPLGGQGGETQYFGPGTRLLVL.

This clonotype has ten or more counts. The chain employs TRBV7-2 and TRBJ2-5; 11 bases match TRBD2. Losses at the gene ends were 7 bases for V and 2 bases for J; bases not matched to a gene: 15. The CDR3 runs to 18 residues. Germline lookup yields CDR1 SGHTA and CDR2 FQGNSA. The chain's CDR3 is CASTVGLTSGGAQETQYF. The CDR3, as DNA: TGTGCCAGCACCGTGGGGCTAACTAGCGGGGGAGCTCAAGAGACCCAGTACTTC.

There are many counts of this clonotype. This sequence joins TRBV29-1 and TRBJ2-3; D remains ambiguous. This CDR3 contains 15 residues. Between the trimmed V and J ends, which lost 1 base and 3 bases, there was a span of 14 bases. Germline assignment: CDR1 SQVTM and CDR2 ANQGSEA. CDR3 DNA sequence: TGCAGCGTTGAAGTTCTGGGTGATCGGACAGATACGCAGTATTTT. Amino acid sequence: CSVEVLGDRTDTQYF.